This T cell receptor (beta chain) was found in a study of cytomegalovirus exposure and HLA in healthy donors. Study observations and caveats: Highest at DRB1 and lowest at HLA-C, TCR association rates differed among HLA loci in a later analysis. A few CMV-associated chains proved CMV antigen-specific in vitro. Associated with cytomegalovirus, according to the listing, were around 160 TCR beta chains.

In the PCR, 60 Vbeta and 13 Jbeta primers were used. Profiled with immunoSEQ multiplex PCR; TCRdb holds only in-frame clones, not every one. In all, the sample yields 150,000 or so clones. A word on this clone: Its antigen remains unknown.

The TCR was taken from a woman aged 45 to 65 in good health and CMV-seronegative. Sequences were obtained from PBMCs.

The CDR3 loop is CASSPHDRVSYEQYF. The CDR3 region has the DNA TGCGCCAGCAGCCCGCACGATCGAGTCTCCTACGAGCAGTACTTC. The chain is built from TRBV4-3 and TRBJ2-7; no clear D gene. V was pared by 4 bases and J by 0 bases, with 13 bases between. CDR1 is LGHNA and CDR2 is YSLEER in the germline V gene. This CDR3 comprises 15 residues.